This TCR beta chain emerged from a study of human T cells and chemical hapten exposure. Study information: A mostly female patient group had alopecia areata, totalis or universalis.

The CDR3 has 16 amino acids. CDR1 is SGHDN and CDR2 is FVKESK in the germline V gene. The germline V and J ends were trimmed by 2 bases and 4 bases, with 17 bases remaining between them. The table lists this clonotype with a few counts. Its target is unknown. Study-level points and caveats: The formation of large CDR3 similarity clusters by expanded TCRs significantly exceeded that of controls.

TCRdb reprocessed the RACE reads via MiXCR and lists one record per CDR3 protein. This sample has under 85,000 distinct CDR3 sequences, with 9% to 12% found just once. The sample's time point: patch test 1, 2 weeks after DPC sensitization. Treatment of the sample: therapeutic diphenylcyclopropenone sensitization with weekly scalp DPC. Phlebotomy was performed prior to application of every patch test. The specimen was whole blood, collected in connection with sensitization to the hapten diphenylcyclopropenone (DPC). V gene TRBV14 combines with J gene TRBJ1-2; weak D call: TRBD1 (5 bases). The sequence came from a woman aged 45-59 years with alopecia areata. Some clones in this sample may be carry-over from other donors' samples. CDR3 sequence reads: CASSQRGGAGGYGYTF. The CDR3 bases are TGTGCCAGCAGCCAAAGAGGAGGGGCGGGCGGCTATGGCTACACCTTC.